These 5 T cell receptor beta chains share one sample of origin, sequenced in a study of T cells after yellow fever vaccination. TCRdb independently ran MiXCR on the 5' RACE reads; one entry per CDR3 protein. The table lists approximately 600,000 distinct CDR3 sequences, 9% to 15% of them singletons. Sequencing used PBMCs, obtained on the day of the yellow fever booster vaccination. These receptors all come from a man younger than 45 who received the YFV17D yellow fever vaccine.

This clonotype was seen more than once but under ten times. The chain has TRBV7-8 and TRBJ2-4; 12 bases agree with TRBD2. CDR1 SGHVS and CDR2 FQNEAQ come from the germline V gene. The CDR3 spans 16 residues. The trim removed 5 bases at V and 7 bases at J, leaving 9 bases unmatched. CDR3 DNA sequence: TGTGCCAGCAGCCCCCAGACTAGCGGGAGTGGGAACATTCAGTACTTC. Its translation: CASSPQTSGSGNIQYF.

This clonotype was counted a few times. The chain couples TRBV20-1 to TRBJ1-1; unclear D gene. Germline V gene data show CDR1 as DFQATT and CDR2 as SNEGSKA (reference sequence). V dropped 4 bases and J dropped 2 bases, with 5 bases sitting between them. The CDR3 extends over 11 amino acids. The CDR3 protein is CSAMSNTEAFF. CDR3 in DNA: TGCAGTGCTATGTCCAACACTGAAGCTTTCTTT.

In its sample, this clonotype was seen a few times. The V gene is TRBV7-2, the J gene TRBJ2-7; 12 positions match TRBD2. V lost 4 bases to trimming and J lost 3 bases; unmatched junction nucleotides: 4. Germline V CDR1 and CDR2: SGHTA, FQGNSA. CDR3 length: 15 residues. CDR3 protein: CASSSTSGRFYEQYF. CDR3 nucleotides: TGTGCCAGCAGCTCTACTAGCGGGAGGTTCTACGAGCAGTACTTC.

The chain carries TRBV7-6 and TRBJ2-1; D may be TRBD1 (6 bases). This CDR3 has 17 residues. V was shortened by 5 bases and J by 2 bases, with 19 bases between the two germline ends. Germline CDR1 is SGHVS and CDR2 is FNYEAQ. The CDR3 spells CASSLTSTGNPYNEQFF. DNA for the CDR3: TGTGCCAGCAGCCTAACTAGTACAGGGAACCCCTACAATGAGCAGTTCTTC.

The chain's CDR3 is CASSVQASSYNEQFF. In DNA, the CDR3 is TGTGCCAGCAGCGTACAGGCCAGCTCCTACAATGAGCAGTTCTTC. The chain carries TRBV9 and TRBJ2-1; D remains unclear. Trimming stripped 1 base from V and 0 bases from J, with 8 bases between. The CDR3 has 15 residues. The germline V gene has CDR1 SGDLS and CDR2 YYNGEE.